This is a list of T cell receptor beta chains from one sample in a study of cytomegalovirus exposure and HLA in healthy donors. Sequencing was performed with immunoSEQ multiplex PCR; in TCRdb, only in-frame clones are kept and a portion is missing. The sample contains roughly 130,000 clones, around 84% of which appear only once. Sequencing was performed on PBMCs. The receptors shown here come from a man between 45 and 60 years old in good health and CMV-seronegative. Each CDR3 is given with its conserved first and last residue. The order of the fields is J gene, V gene, clone size, D gene, CDR3 protein, CDR3 DNA. The D gene is left open where the match is weak. Not every row has a clone size; where given, it reads once, few, many or a size class.

TRBJ2-5 | TRBV4-1 | once | . | CASSQVQVETQYF | TGCGCCAGCAGTCAAGTACAAGTGGAGACCCAGTACTTC
TRBJ1-2 | TRBV5-1 | once | TRBD1 | CASSSSTGDFYGYTF | TGCGCCAGCAGCTCTTCGACAGGGGACTTCTATGGCTACACCTTC
TRBJ2-5 | TRBV7-2 | once | TRBD1 | CASSRGQGETQYF | TGTGCCAGCAGCCGGGGACAGGGAGAGACCCAGTACTTC
TRBJ1-4 | TRBV6-5 | . | . | CASSFGVTNEKLFF | TGTGCCAGCTCCTTCGGGGTAACTAATGAAAAACTGTTTTTT
TRBJ2-7 | TRBV29-1 | . | . | CSVETLERGYEQYF | TGCAGCGTTGAAACCCTAGAAAGGGGATACGAGCAGTACTTC
TRBJ1-5 | TRBV4-1 | few | . | CASSQESGPNQPQHF | TGCGCCAGCAGCCAAGAATCAGGGCCCAATCAGCCCCAGCATTTT
TRBJ2-7 | TRBV7-2 | . | TRBD1 | CASSPYTGADTYEQYF | TGTGCCAGCAGCCCCTATACAGGGGCTGACACCTACGAGCAGTACTTC
TRBJ1-4 | TRBV18 | . | TRBD1 | CASSPGQVEKLFF | TGTGCCAGCTCACCGGGACAGGTCGAAAAACTGTTTTTT
TRBJ2-7 | TRBV29-1 | . | . | CSVAGGPLSYEQYF | TGCAGCGTTGCGGGGGGCCCCCTATCCTACGAGCAGTACTTC
TRBJ1-1 | TRBV6-5 | . | . | CASSYSITGMNTEAFF | TGTGCCAGCAGTTACTCGATAACAGGGATGAACACTGAAGCTTTCTTT
TRBJ2-3 | TRBV5-1 | . | . | CASSSGASFTDTQYF | TGCGCCAGCAGCTCGGGCGCTAGCTTCACAGATACGCAGTATTTT
TRBJ2-3 | TRBV4-3 | . | TRBD1 | CASSQDGQGARDTQYF | TGCGCCAGCAGCCAAGATGGTCAGGGGGCACGAGATACGCAGTATTTT
TRBJ2-5 | TRBV7-2 | . | . | CASSLAAQGGTQYF | TGTGCCAGCAGCTTAGCGGCCCAAGGCGGGACCCAGTACTTC
TRBJ2-2 | TRBV5-6 | . | . | CASSRRWGGRVTGELFF | TGTGCCAGCAGCAGGCGATGGGGGGGCAGGGTAACCGGGGAGCTGTTTTTT
TRBJ1-5 | TRBV19 | . | TRBD1 | CASSIFPPTTGRNQPQHF | TGTGCCAGTAGTATTTTTCCCCCAACGACAGGGCGCAATCAGCCCCAGCATTTT
TRBJ1-1 | TRBV28 | . | . | CASKLIDSEAFF | TGTGCCAGCAAACTAATAGACAGTGAAGCTTTCTTT
TRBJ2-5 | TRBV5-6 | . | TRBD1 | CASTRQGVEETQYF | TGTGCCAGCACTAGACAGGGGGTGGAAGAGACCCAGTACTTC
TRBJ1-2 | TRBV6-1 | . | . | CASSEHGNSGYTF | TGTGCCAGCAGTGAGCACGGGAACTCTGGCTACACCTTC
TRBJ2-5 | TRBV4-1 | . | TRBD2 | CASSRLAGETQYF | TGCGCCAGCAGCAGACTAGCGGGCGAGACCCAGTACTTC
TRBJ2-3 | TRBV6-4 | . | TRBD2 | CASSETSGGSRADTQYF | TGTGCCAGCAGCGAAACTAGCGGGGGGTCCCGGGCAGATACGCAGTATTTT
TRBJ1-5 | TRBV10-1 | . | . | CARRNSNQPQHF | TGCGCCAGGAGGAATAGCAATCAGCCCCAGCATTTT
TRBJ2-2 | TRBV5-5 | . | TRBD2 | CASSSGTSGGNTGELFF | TGTGCCAGCAGCTCAGGGACTAGCGGGGGGAACACCGGGGAGCTGTTTTTT
TRBJ2-7 | TRBV5-1 | . | . | CASSPDIFPEQYF | TGCGCCAGCAGCCCGGACATCTTCCCCGAGCAGTACTTC
TRBJ2-7 | TRBV5-8 | once | . | CASSVGDGISYEQYF | TGTGCCAGCAGCGTGGGAGACGGGATTTCCTACGAGCAGTACTTC
TRBJ1-2 | TRBV7-9 | few | . | CASSLEVKGRGGYTF | TGTGCCAGCAGCTTGGAGGTGAAAGGGAGGGGTGGCTACACCTTC
TRBJ1-2 | TRBV7-9 | . | TRBD1 | CASSPGQGFYGYTF | TGTGCCAGCAGCCCGGGACAGGGTTTCTATGGCTACACCTTC
TRBJ2-5 | TRBV7-8 | . | TRBD1 | CASSLASPGTAEETQYF | TGTGCCAGCAGCTTAGCATCTCCCGGGACAGCCGAAGAGACCCAGTACTTC
TRBJ1-2 | TRBV4-1 | few | TRBD1 | CASSRTGGAYGYTF | TGCGCCAGCAGCCGGACAGGGGGAGCCTATGGCTACACCTTC
TRBJ1-6 | TRBV19 | . | TRBD1 | CASGDRSRSPLHF | TGTGCCAGTGGGGACAGGTCAAGGTCACCCCTCCACTTT
TRBJ1-2 | TRBV6-5 | . | . | CASSYGEDYGYTF | TGTGCCAGCAGTTACGGGGAGGACTATGGCTACACCTTC
TRBJ1-1 | TRBV7-8 | . | . | CASSLYGQNTEAFF | TGTGCCAGCAGCTTATACGGACAGAACACTGAAGCTTTCTTT
TRBJ1-1 | TRBV7-2 | once | . | CASSFFSVAFF | TGTGCCAGCAGCTTCTTCTCCGTGGCTTTCTTT
TRBJ2-7 | TRBV2 | . | . | CASSDSLRVGQYF | TGTGCCAGCAGTGATAGTCTCAGGGTCGGGCAGTACTTC
TRBJ2-1 | TRBV6-5 | . | TRBD2 | CASSYLVPSGGNEQFF | TGTGCCAGCAGTTACTTGGTCCCTAGCGGGGGGAATGAGCAGTTCTTC
TRBJ2-7 | TRBV7-8 | . | . | CASSLDPGLGEQYF | TGTGCCAGCAGCTTAGATCCAGGCCTGGGCGAGCAGTACTTC
TRBJ2-7 | TRBV7-9 | . | . | CASSLSLTGYEQYF | TGTGCCAGCAGCTTATCGCTTACGGGGTACGAGCAGTACTTC
TRBJ2-5 | TRBV2 | . | . | CASIQGRETQYF | TGTGCCAGCATCCAGGGGCGAGAGACCCAGTACTTC
TRBJ1-1 | TRBV11-1 | . | TRBD1 | CASSLAPRTGWNTEAFF | TGTGCCAGCAGCTTAGCTCCAAGGACAGGTTGGAACACTGAAGCTTTCTTT
TRBJ2-7 | TRBV18 | . | . | CASSPTPGGYEQYF | TGTGCCAGCTCACCTACTCCGGGTGGCTACGAGCAGTACTTC
TRBJ2-3 | TRBV4-2 | . | . | CASSQVGGSSTDTQYF | TGTGCCAGCAGCCAAGTTGGCGGCTCTAGCACAGATACGCAGTATTTT
TRBJ2-7 | TRBV6-6 | once | . | CASSEGRNYEQYF | TGTGCCAGCAGCGAAGGCAGGAACTACGAGCAGTACTTC